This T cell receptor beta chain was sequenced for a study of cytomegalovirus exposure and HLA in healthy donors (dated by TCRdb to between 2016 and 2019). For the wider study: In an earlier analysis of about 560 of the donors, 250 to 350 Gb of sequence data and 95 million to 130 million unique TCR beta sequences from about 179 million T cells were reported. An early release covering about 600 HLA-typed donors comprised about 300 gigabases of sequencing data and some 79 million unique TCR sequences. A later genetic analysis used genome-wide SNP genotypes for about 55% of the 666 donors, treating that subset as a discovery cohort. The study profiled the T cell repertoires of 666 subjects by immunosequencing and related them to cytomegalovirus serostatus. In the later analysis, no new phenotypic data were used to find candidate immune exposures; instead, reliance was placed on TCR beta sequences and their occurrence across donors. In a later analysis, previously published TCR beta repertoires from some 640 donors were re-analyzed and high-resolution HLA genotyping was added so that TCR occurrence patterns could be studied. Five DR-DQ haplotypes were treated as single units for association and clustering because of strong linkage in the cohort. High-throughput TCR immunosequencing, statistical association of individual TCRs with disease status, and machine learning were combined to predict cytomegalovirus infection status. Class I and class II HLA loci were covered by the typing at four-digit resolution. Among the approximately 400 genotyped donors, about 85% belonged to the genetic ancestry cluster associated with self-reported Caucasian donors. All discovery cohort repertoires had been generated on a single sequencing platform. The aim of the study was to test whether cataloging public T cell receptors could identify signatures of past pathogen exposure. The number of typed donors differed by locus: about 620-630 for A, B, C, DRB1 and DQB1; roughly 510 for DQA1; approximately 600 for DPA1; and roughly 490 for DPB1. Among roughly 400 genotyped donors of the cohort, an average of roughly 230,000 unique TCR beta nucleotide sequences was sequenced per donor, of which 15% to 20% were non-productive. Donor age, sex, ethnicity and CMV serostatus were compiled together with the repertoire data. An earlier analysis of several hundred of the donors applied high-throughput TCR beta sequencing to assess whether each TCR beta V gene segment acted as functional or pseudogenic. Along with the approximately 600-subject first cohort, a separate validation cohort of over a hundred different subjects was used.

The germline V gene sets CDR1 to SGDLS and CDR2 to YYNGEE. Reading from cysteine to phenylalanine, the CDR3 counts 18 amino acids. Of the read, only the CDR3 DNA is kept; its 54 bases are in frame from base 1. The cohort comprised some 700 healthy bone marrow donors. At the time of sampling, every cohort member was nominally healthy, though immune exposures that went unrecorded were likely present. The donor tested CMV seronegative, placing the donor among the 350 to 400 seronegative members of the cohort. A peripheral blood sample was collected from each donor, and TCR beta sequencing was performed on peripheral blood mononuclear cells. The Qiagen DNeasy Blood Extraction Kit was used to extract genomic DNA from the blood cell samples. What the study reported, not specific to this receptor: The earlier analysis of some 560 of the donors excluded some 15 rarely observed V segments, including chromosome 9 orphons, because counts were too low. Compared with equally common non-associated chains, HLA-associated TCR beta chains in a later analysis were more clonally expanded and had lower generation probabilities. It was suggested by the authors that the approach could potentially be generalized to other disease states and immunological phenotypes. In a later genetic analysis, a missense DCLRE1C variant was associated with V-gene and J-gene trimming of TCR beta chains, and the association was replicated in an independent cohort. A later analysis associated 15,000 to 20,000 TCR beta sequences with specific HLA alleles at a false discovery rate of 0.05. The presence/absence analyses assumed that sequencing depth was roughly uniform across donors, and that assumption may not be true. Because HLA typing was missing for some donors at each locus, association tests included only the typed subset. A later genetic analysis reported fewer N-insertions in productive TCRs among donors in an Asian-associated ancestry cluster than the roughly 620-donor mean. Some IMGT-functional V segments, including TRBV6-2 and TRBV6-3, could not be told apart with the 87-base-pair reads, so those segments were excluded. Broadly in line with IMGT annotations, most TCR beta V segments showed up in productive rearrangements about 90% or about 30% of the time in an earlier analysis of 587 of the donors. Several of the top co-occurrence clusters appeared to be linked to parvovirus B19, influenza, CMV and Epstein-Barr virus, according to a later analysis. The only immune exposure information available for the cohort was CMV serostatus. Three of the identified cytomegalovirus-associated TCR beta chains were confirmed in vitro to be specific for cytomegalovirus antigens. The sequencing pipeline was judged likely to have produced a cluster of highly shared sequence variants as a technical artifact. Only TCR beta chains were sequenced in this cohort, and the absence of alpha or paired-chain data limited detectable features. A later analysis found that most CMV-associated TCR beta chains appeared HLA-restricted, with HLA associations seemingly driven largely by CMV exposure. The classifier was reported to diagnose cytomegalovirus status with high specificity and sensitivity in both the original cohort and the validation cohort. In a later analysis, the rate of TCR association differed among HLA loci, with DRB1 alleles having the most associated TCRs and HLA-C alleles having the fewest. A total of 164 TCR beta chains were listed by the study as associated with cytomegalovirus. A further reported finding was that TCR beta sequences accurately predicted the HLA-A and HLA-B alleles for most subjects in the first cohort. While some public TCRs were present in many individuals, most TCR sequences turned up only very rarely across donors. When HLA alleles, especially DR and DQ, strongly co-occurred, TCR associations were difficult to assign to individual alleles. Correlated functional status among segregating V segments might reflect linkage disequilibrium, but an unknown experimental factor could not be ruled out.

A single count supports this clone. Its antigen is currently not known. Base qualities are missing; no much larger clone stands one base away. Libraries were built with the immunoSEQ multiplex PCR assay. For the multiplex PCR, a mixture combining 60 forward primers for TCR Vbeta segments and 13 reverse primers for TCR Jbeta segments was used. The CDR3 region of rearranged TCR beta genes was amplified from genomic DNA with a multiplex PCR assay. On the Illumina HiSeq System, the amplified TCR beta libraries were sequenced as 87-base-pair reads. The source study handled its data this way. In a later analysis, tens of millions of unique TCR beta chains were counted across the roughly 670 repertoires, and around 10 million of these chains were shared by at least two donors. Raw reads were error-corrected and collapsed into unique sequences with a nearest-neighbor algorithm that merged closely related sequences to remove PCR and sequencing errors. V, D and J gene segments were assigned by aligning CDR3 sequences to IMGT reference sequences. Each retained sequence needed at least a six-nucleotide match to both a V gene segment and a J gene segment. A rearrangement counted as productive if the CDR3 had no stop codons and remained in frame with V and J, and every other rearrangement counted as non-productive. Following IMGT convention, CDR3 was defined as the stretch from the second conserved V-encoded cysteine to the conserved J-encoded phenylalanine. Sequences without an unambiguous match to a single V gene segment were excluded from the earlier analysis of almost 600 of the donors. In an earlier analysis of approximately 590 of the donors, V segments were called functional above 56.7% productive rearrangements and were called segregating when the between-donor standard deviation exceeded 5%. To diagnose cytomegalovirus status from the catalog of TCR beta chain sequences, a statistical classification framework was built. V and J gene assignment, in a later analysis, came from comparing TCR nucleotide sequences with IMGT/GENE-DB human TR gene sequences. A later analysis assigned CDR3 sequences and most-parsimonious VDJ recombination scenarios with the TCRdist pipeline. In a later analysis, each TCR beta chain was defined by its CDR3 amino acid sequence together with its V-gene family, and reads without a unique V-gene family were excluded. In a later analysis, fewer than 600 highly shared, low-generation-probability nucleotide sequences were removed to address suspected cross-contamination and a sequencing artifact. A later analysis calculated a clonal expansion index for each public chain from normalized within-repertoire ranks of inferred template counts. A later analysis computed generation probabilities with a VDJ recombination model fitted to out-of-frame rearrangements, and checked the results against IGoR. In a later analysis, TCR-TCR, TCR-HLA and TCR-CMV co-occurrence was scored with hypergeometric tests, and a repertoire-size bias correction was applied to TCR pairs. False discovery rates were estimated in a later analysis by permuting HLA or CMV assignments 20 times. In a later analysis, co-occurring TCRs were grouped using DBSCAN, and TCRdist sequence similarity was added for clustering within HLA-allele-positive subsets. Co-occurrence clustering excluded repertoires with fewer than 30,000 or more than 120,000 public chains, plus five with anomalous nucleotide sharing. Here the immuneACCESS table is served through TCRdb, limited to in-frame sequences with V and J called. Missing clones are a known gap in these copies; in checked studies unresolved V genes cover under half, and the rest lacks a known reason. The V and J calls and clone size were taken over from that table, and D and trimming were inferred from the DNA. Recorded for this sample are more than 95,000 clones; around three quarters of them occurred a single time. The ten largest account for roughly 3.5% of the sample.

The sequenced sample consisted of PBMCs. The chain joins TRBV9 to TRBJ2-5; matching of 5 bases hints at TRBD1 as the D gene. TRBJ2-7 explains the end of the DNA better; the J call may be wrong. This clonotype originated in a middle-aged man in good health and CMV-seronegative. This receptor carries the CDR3 CASSKRSPLGPSTYEQYF. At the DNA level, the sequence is TGTGCCAGCAGCAAACGATCCCCCCTGGGGCCCTCTACCTACGAGCAGTACTTC.